This TCR beta chain was recorded in a study of blood T cell repertoires in COVID-19. Study context: Sites across the United States, Italy and Spain contributed samples from acute and convalescent COVID-19. T cells, B-cell-depleted T cells, or PBMCs provided the cDNA or gDNA that served as material.

V dropped 6 bases and J dropped 12; count of bases not matched to a gene: 12. The V gene's germline CDR1 is KGHDR and CDR2 SFDVKD. The CDR3 loop spans 16 amino acids. The authors' processing: Reference gene primer amplification yielded estimated nucleated cell counts. Here immunoSEQ multiplex PCR was the method, and the copy in TCRdb shows in-frame clones only, minus some. V and J calls and clone size follow that table, whereas D and trimming were derived from the DNA. The sample lists some 300,000 clones; around 88% were seen once. The sequenced sample was peripheral blood. The clonotype comes from a woman aged 25 to 39 who had recovered from COVID-19. The genes are TRBV24-1 and TRBJ2-1, with 14 bases identical to TRBD2. The CDR3 bases are TGTGCCACCAGTTCGACCGGGACTAGCGGGGGCGTTAGGCAGTTCTTC. Amino acid sequence: CATSSTGTSGGVRQFF.